This note documents a single T cell receptor beta chain sequence. No antigen is known for it. This record comes from a study of sequential checkpoint blockade in melanoma. Study-level background: TCRβ was sequenced from DNA of under 100 pretreatment tumors.

Regarding the study as a whole: Response in arm A was associated with pretreatment TIL clonality.

Assay used: immunoSEQ multiplex PCR; TCRdb lists only in-frame clones, some missing. The table has approximately 2,800 clones, over 15% seen once. Treatment described: randomized to nivolumab then ipilimumab (arm A) or the reverse (arm B). This CDR3 contains 17 residues. Germline assignment: CDR1 MNHGY and CDR2 SAAAGT. With V trimmed by 0 bases and J by 5 bases, 11 bases remained unmatched. The chain joins TRBV6-8 to TRBJ2-5; 8 nucleotides match TRBD2. The specimen was tumor tissue (inferred from file names), collected from a patient given nivolumab and ipilimumab in sequence. The receptor's source is a human donor with melanoma. CDR3 in DNA: TGTGCCAGCAGTTACTCACTCGTCAGCGGGGGCGGGGAGACCCAGTACTTC. Translation: CASSYSLVSGGGETQYF.